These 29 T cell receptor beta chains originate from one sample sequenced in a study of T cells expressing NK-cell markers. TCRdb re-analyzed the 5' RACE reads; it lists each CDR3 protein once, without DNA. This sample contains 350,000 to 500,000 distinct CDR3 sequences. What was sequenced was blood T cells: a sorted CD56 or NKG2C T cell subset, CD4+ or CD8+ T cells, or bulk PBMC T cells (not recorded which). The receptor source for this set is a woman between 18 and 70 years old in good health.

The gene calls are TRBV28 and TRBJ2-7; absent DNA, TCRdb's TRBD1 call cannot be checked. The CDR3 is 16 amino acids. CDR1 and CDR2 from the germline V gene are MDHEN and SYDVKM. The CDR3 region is CASSSYTLAPTYEQYF.

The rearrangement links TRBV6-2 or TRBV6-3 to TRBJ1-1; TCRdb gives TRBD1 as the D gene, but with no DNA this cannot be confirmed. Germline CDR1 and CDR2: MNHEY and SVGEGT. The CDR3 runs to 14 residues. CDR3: CASSYGQRNTEAFF.

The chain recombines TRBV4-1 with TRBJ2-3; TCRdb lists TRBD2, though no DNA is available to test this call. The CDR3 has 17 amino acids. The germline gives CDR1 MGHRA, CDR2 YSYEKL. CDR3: CASSKGSSGGAVDTQYF.

CDR3: CASSWDRGGTEAFF. The chain employs TRBV7-2 and TRBJ1-1; no DNA is available, so the TRBD1 call from TCRdb remains unchecked. Germline CDR1 is SGHTA and CDR2 is FQGNSA. CDR3 size: 14 residues.

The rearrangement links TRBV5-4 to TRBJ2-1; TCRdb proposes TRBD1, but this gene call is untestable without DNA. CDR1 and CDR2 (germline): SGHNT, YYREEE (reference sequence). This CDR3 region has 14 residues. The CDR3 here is CASSLVATGAEQFF.

The CDR3 loop is CASSPEMLYTEAFF. This sequence joins TRBV7-2 and TRBJ1-1. There are 14 residues in the CDR3. Per germline, CDR1 SGHTA and CDR2 FQGNSA.

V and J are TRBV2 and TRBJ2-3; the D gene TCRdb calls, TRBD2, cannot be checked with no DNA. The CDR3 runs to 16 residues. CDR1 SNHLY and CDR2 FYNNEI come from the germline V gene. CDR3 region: CASSEYLAGATDTQYF.

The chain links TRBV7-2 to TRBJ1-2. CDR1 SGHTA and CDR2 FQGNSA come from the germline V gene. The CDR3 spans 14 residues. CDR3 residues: CASSSGMVTYGYTF.

The CDR3 here is CASSESWGLGYEQYF. The V gene is TRBV6-1, the J gene TRBJ2-7; TCRdb outputs TRBD1, but without DNA this stays unchecked. The CDR3 spans 15 residues. Germline lookup yields CDR1 MNHNS and CDR2 SASEGT.

The CDR3 reads CASSKDLGLGNQPQHF. The rearrangement links TRBV19 to TRBJ1-5. This CDR3 has 16 residues. Germline V lookup: CDR1 LNHDA, CDR2 SQIVND (reference sequence).

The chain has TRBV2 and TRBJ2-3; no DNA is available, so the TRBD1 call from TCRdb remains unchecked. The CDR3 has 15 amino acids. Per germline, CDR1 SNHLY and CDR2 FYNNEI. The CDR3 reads CASSRRRGDTDTQYF.

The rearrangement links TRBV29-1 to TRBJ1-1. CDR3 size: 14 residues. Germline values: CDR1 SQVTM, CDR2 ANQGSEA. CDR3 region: CSVPRIGRNTEAFF.

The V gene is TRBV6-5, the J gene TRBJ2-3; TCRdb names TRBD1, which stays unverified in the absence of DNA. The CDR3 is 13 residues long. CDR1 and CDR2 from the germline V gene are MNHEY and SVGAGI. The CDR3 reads CASSYRGLDTQYF.

The CDR3 is CASSLGFGTSGNREQFF. The chain links TRBV7-9 to TRBJ2-1; TCRdb proposes TRBD2, but this gene call is untestable without DNA. The germline CDR1 and CDR2 sequences are SEHNR and FQNEAQ (reference sequence). The CDR3 consists of 17 residues. Full variable domain (remainder filled in from reference TRBV7-9 and TRBJ2-1): DTGVSQNPRHKITKRGQNVTFRCDPISEHNRLYWYRQTLGQGPEFLTYFQNEAQLEKSRLLSDRFSAERPKGSFSTLEIQRTEQGDSAMYLCASSLGFGTSGNREQFFGPGTRLTVL.

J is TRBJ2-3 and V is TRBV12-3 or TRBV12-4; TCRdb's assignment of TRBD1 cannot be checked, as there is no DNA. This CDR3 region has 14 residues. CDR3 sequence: CASSFLPGGDTQYF.

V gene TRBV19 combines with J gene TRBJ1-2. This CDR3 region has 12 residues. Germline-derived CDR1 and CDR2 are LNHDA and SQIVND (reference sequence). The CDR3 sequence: CATEAGGYGYTF. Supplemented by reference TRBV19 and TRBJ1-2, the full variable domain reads DGGITQSPKYLFRKEGQNVTLSCEQNLNHDAMYWYRQDPGQGLRLIYYSQIVNDFQKGDIAEGYSVSREKKESFPLTVTSAQKNPTAFYLCATEAGGYGYTFGSGTRLTVV.

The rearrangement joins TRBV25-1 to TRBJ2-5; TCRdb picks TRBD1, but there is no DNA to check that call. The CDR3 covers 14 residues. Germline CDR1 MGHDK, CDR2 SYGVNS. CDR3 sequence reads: CASSRGQPQETQYF.

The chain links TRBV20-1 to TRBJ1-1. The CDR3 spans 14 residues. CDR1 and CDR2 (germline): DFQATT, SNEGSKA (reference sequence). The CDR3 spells CSALTYGLNTEAFF.

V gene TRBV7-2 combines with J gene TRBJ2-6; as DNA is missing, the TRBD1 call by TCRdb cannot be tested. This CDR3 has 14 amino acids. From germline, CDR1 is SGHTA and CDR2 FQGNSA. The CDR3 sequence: CASRGDSGANVLTF. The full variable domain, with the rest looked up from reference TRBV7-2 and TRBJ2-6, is GAGVSQSPSNKVTEKGKDVELRCDPISGHTALYWYRQSLGQGLEFLIYFQGNSAPDKSGLPSDRFSAERTGGSVSTLTIQRTQQEDSAVYLCASRGDSGANVLTFGAGSRLTVL.

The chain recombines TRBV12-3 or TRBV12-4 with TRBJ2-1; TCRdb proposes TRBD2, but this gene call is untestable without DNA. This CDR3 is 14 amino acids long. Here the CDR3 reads CASSRDSTVVEQFF.

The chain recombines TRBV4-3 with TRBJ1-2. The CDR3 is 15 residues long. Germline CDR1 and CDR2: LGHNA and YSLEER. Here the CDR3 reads CASSQSRHSTHGYTF.

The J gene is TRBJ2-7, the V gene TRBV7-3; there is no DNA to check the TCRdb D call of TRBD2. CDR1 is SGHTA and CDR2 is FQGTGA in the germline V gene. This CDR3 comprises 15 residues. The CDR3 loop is CASSLQSGGMAEQYF.

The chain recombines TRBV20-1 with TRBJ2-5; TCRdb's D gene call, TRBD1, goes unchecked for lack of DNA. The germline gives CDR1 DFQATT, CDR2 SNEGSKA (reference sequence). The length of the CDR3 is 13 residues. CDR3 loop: CSASDQGQETQYF.

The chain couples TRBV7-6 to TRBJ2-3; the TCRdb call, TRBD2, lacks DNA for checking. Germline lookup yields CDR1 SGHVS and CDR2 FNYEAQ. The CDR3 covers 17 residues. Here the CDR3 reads CASSSRTVGGSTDTQYF.

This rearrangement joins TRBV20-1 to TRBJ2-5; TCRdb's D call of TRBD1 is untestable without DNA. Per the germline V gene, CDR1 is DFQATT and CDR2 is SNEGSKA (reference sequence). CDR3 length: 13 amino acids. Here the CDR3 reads CSALRQAPETQYF.

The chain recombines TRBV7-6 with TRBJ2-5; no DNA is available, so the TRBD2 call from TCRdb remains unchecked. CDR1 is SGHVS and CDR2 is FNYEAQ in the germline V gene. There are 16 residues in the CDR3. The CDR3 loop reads CASSLIGAGLQETQYF.

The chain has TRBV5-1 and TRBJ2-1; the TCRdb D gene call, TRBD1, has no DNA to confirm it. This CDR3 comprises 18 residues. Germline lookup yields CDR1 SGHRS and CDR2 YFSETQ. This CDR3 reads CASSLEAQGIFGYNEQFF.

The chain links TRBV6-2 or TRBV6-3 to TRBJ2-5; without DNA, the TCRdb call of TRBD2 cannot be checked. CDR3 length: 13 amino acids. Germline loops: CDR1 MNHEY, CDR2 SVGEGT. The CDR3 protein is CASSYGASGTQYF.

CDR3 sequence reads: CASSIGVAPTDTQYF. The chain is built from TRBV19 and TRBJ2-3; checking the TCRdb D call of TRBD1 is not possible without DNA. The CDR3 totals 15 residues. Germline lookup yields CDR1 LNHDA and CDR2 SQIVND (reference sequence). Based on the CDR3 plus reference TRBV19 and TRBJ2-3, the full variable domain is DGGITQSPKYLFRKEGQNVTLSCEQNLNHDAMYWYRQDPGQGLRLIYYSQIVNDFQKGDIAEGYSVSREKKESFPLTVTSAQKNPTAFYLCASSIGVAPTDTQYFGPGTRLTVL.